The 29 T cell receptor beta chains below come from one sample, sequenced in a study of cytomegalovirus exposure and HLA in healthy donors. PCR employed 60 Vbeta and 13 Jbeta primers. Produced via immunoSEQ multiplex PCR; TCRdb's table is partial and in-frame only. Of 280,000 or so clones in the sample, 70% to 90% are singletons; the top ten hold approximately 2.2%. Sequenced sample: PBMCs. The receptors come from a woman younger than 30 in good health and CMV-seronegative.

The CDR3 loop is CAWSVLYSTEAFF. CDR3 nucleotide sequence: TGTGCCTGGAGTGTACTGTACTCCACTGAAGCTTTCTTT. The chain uses TRBV30 and TRBJ1-1; D call uncertain. V lost 0 bases to trimming and J lost 4 bases, with 9 bases between them. The CDR3 length is 13 residues. CDR1 and CDR2 from the germline V gene are GTSNPN and SVGIG (reference sequence).

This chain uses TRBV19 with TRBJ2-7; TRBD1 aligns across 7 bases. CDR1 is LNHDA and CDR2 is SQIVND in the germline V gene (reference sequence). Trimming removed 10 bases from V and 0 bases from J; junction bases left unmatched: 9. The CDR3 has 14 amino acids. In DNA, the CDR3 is TGTGCCACATCGGACAGGACAGTCTCCTACGAGCAGTACTTC. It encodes CATSDRTVSYEQYF.

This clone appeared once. The CDR3 loop is CASSLGQGALGEQFF. CDR3 sequence (DNA): TGCGCCAGCAGCCTCGGACAGGGGGCACTGGGTGAGCAGTTCTTC. This chain joins TRBV4-1 and TRBJ2-1; TRBD1 matches 11 bases. Trimming cost V 4 bases and J 9 bases; bases outside gene matches: 8. CDR3 size: 15 residues. Germline assignment: CDR1 MGHRA and CDR2 YSYEKL.

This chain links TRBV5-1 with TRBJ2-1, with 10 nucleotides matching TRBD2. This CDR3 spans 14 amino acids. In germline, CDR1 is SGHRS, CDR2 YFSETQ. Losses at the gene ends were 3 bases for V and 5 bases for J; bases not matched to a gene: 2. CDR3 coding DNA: TGCGCCAGCAGCTGGGGACTAGCGAACAATGAGCAGTTCTTC. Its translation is CASSWGLANNEQFF.

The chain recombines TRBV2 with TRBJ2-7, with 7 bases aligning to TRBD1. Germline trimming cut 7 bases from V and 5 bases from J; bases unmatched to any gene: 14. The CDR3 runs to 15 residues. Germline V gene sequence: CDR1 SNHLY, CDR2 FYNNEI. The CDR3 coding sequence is TGTGCCAGCACCTCGGAACGGACAGGTAGGGACGAGCAGTACTTC. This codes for CASTSERTGRDEQYF.

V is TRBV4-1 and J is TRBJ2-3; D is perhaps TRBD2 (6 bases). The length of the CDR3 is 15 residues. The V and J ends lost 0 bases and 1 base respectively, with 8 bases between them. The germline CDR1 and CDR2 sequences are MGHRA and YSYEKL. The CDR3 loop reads CASSQEPGGTDTQYF. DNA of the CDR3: TGCGCCAGCAGCCAAGAGCCGGGGGGCACAGATACGCAGTATTTT.

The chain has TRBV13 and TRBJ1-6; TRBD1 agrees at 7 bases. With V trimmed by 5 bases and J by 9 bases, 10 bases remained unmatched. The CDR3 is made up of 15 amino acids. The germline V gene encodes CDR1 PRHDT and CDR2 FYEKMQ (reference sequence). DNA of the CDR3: TGTGCCAGCAGCGAGGGGGCCTACGGGAGTTCACCCCTCCACTTT. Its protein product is CASSEGAYGSSPLHF.

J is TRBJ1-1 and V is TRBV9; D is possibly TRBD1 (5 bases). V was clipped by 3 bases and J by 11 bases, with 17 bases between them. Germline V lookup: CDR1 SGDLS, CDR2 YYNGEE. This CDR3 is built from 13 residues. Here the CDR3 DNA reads TGTGCCAGCAGCGCTGGTGGGGCAGGGTTGGCTTTCTTT. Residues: CASSAGGAGLAFF.

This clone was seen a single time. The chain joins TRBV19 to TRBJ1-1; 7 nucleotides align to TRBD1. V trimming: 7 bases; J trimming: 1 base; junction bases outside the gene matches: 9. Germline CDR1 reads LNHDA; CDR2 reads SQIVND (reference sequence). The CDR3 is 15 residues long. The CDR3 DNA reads TGTGCCAGTACCAACTTCAGACAGGGGAACACTGAAGCTTTCTTT. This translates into CASTNFRQGNTEAFF.

Here the CDR3 DNA reads TGTGCCAGCAGGCGGGGGATCTCTAACTATGGCTACACCTTC. This codes for CASRRGISNYGYTF. This chain connects TRBV2 to TRBJ1-2; possibly TRBD1 for D (5 bases). From germline, CDR1 is SNHLY and CDR2 FYNNEI. V was cut by 6 bases and J by 0 bases, with 11 bases left in between. The CDR3 contains 14 residues.

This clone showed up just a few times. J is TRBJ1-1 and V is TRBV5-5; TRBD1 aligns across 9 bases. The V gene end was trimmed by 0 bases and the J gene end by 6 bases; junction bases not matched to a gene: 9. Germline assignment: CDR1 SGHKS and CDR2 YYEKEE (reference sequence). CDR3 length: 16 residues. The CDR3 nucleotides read TGTGCCAGCAGCTTGGGATGGGACAGGGATGTCCCTGAAGCTTTCTTT. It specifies CASSLGWDRDVPEAFF.

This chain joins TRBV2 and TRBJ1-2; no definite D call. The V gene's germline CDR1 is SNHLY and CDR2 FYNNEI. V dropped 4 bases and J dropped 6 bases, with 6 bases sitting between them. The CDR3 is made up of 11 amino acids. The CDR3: CASSVRDGYTF. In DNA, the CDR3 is TGTGCCAGCAGTGTACGGGATGGCTACACCTTC.

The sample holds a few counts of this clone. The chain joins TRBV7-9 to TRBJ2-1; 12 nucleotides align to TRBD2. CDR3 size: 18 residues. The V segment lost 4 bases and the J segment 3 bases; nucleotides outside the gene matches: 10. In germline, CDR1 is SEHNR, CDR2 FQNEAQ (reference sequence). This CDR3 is CASSSTSGGPPYYNEQFF. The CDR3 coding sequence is TGTGCCAGCAGCTCGACTAGCGGGGGCCCCCCTTACTACAATGAGCAGTTCTTC.

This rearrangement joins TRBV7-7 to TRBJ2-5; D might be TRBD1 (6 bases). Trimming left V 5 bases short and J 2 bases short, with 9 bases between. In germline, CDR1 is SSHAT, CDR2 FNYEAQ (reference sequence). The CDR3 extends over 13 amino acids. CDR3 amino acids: CASSVRGQETQYF. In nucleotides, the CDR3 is TGTGCCAGCAGCGTCAGGGGTCAAGAGACCCAGTACTTC.

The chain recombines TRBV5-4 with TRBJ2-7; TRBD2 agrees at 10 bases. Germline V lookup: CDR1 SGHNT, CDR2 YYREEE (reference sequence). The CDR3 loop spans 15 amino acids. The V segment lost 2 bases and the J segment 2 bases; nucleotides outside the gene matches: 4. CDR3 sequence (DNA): TGTGCCAGCAGCTTCGGGACTAGCGTAGCCTACGAGCAGTACTTC. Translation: CASSFGTSVAYEQYF.

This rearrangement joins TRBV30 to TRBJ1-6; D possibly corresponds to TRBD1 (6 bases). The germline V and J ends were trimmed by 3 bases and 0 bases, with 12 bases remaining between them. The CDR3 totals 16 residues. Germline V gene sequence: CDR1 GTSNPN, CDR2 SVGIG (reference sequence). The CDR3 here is CAWRGAAGSYNSPLHF. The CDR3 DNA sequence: TGTGCCTGGAGGGGGGCAGCAGGCTCCTATAATTCACCCCTCCACTTT.

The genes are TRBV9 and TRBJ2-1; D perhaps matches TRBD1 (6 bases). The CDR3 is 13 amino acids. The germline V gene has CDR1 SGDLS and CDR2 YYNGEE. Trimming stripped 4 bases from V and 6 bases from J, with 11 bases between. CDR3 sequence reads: CASSTGTRNEQFF. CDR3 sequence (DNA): TGTGCCAGCAGCACCGGGACACGCAATGAGCAGTTCTTC.

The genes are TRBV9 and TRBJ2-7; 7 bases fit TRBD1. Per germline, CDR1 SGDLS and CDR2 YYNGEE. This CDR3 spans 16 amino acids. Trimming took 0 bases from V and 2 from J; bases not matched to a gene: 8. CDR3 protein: CASSVGDSLYAYEQYF. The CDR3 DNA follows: TGTGCCAGCAGCGTAGGGGACAGCCTCTATGCCTACGAGCAGTACTTC.

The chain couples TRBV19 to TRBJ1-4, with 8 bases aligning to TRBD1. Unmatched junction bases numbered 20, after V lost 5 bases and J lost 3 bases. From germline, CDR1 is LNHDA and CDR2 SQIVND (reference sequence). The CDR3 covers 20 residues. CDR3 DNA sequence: TGTGCCAGTAGTTCCCGATTTATGACCAGGACAGGGCAATCTAATGAAAAACTGTTTTTT. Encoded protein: CASSSRFMTRTGQSNEKLFF.

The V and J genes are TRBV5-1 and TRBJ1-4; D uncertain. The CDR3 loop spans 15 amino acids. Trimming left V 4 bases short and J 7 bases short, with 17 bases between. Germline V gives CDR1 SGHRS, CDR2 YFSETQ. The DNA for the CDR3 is TGCGCCAGCAGCCCCGGTCAACCCGGAGCTGAAAAACTGTTTTTT. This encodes CASSPGQPGAEKLFF.

This CDR3 reads CSASGGAGNEQFF. The CDR3 bases are TGCAGCGCTAGCGGGGGGGCGGGGAATGAGCAGTTCTTC. The V call is TRBV29-1, the J call TRBJ2-1, with TRBD2 matching over 12 bases. Per germline, CDR1 SQVTM and CDR2 ANQGSEA. The CDR3 is 13 residues long. Trimming took 7 bases from V and 7 from J; bases not matched to a gene: 5.

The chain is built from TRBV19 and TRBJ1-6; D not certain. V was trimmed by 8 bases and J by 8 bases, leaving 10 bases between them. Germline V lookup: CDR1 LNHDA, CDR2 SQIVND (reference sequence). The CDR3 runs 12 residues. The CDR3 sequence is CASHAPDSPLHF. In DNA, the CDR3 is TGTGCCAGTCACGCGCCTGATTCACCCCTCCACTTT.

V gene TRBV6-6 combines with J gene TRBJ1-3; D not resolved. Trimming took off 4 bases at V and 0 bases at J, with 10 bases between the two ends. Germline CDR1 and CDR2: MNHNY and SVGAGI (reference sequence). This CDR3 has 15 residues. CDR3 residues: CASSSGFISGNTIYF. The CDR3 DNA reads TGTGCCAGCAGTTCAGGCTTCATCTCTGGAAACACCATATATTTT.

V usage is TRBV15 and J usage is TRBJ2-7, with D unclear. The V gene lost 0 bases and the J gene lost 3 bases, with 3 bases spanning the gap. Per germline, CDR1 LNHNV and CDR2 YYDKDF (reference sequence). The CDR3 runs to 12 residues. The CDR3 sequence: CATSRDRYEQYF. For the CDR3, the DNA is TGTGCCACCAGCAGAGACCGCTACGAGCAGTACTTC.

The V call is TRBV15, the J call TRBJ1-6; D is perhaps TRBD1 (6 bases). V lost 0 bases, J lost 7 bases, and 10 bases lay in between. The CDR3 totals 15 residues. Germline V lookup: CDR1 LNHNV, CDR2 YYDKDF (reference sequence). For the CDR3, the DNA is TGTGCCACCAGCAGAGAGCTGGGGGCGAATTCACCCCTCCACTTT. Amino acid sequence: CATSRELGANSPLHF.

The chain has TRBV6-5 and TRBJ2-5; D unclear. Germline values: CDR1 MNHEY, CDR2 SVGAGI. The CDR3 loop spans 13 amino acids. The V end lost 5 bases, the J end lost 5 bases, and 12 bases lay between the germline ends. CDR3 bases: TGTGCCAGCAGTCCCGGAGTCTCCGAGACCCAGTACTTC. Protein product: CASSPGVSETQYF.

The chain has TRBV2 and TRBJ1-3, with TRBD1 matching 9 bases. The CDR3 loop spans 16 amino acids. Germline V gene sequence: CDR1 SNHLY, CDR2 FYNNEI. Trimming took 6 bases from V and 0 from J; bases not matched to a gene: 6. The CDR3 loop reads CASRIGTGSSGNTIYF. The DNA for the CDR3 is TGTGCCAGCAGAATCGGGACAGGGAGCTCTGGAAACACCATATATTTT. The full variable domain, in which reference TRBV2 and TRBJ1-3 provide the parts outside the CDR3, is EPEVTQTPSHQVTQMGQEVILRCVPISNHLYFYWYRQILGQKVEFLVSFYNNEISEKSEIFDDQFSVERPDGSNFTLKIRSTKLEDSAMYFCASRIGTGSSGNTIYFGEGSWLTVV.

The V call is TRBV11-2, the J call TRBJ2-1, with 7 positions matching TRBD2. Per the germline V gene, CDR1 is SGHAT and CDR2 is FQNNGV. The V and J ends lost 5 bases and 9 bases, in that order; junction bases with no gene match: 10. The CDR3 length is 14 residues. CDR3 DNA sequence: TGTGCCAGCAGCACTTCCGGGACTATAGCTGAGCAGTTCTTC. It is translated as CASSTSGTIAEQFF.

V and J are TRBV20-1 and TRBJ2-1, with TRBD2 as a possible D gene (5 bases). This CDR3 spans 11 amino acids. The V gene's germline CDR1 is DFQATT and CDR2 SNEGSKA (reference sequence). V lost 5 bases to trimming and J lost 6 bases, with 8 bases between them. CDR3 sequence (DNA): TGCAGTGCTGCACTAGTCAATGAGCAGTTCTTC. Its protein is CSAALVNEQFF.